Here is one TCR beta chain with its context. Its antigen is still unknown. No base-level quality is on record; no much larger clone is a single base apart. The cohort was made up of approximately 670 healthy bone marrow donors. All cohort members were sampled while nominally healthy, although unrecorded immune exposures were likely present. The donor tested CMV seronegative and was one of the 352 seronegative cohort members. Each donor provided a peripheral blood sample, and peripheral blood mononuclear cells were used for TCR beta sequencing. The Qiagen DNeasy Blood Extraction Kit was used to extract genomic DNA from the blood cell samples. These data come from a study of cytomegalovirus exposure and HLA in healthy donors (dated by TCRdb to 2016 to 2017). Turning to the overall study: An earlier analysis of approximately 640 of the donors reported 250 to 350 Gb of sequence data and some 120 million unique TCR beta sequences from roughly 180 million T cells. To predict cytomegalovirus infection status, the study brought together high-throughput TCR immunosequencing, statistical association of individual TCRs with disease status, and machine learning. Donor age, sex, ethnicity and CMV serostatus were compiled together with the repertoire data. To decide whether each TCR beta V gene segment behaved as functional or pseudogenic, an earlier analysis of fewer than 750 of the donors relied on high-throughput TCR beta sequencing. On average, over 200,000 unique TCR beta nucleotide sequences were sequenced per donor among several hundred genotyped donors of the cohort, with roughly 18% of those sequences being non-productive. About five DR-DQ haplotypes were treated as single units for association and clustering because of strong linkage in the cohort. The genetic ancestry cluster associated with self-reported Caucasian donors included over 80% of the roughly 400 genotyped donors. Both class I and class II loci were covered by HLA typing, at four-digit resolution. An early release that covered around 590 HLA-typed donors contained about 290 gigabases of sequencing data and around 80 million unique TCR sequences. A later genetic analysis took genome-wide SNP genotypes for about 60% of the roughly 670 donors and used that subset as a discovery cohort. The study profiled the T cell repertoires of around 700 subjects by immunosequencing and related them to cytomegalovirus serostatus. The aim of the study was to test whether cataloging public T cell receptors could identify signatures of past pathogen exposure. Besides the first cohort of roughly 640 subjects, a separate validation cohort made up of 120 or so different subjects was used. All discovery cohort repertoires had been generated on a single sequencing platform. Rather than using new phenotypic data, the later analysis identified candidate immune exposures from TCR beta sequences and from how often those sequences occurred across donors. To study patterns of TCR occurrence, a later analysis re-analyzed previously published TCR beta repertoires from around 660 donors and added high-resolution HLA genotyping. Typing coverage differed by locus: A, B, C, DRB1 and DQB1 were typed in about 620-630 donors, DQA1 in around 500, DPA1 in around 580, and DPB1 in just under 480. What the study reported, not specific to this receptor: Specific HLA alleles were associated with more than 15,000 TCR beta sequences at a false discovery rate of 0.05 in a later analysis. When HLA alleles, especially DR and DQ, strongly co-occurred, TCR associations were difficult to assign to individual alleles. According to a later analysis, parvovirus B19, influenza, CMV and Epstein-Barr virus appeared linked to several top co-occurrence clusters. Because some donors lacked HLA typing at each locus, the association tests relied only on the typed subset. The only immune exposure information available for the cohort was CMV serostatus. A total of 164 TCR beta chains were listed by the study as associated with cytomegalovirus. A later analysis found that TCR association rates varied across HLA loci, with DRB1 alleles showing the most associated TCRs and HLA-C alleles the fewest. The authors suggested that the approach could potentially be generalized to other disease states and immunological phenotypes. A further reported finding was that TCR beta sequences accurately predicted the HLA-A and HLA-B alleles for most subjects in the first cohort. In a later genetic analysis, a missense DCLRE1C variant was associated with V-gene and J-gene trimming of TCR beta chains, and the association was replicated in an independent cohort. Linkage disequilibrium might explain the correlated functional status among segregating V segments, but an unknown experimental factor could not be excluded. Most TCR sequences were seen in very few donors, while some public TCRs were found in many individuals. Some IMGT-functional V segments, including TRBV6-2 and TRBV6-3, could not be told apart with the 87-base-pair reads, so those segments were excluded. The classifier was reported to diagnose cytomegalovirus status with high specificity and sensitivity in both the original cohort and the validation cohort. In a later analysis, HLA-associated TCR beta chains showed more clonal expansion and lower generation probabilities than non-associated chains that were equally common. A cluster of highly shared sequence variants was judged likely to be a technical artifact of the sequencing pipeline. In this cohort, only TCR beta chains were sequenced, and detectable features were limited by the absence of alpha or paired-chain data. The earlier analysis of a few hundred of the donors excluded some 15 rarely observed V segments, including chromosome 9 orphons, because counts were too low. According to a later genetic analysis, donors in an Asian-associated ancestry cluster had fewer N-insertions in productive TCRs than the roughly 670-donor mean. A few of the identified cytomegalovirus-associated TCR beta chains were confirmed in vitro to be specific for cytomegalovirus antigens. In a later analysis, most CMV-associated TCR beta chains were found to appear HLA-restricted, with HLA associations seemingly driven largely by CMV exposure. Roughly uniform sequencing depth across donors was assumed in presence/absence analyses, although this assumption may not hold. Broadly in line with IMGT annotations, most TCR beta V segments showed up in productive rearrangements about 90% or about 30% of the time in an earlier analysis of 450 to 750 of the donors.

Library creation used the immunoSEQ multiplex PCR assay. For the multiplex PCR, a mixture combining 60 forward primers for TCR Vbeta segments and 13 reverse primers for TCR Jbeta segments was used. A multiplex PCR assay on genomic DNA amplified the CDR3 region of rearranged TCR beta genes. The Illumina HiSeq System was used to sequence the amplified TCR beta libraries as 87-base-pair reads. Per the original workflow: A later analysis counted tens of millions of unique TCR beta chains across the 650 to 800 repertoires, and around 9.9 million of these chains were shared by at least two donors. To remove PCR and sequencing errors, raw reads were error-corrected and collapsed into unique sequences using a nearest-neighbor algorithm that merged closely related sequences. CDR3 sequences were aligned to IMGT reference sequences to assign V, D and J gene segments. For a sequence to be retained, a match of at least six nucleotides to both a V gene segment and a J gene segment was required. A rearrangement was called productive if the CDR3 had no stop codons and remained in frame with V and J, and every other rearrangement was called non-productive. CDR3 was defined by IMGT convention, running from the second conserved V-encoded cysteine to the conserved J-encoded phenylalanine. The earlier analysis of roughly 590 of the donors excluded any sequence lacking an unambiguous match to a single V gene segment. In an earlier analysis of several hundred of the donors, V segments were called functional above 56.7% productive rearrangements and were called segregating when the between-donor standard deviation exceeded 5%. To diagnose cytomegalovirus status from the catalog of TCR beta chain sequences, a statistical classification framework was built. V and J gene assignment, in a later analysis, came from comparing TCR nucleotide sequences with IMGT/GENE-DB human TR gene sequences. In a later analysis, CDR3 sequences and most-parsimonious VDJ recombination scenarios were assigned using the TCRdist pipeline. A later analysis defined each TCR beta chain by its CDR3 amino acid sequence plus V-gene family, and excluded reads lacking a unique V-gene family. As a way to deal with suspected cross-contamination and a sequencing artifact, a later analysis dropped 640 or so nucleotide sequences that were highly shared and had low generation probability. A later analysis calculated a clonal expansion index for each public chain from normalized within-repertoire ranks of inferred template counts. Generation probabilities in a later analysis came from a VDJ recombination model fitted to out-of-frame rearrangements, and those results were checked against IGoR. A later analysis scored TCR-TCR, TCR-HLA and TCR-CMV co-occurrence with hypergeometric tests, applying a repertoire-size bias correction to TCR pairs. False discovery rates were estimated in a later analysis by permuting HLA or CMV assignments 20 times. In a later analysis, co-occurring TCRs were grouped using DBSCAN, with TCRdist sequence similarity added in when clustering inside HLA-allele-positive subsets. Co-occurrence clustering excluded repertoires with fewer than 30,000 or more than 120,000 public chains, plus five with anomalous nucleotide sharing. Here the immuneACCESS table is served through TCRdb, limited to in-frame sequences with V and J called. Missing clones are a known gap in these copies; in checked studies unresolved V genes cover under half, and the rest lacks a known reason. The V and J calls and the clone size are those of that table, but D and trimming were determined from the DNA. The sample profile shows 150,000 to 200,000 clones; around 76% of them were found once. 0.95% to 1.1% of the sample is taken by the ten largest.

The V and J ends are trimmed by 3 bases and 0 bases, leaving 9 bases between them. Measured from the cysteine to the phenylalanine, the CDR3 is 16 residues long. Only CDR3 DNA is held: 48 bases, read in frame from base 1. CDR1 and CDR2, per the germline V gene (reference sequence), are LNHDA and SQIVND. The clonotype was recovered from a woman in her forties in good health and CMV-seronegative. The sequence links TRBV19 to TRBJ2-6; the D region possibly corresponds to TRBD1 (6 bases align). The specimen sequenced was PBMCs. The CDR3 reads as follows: CASSMDRISGANVLTF. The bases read TGTGCCAGTAGTATGGACAGAATCTCTGGGGCCAACGTCCTGACTTTC.